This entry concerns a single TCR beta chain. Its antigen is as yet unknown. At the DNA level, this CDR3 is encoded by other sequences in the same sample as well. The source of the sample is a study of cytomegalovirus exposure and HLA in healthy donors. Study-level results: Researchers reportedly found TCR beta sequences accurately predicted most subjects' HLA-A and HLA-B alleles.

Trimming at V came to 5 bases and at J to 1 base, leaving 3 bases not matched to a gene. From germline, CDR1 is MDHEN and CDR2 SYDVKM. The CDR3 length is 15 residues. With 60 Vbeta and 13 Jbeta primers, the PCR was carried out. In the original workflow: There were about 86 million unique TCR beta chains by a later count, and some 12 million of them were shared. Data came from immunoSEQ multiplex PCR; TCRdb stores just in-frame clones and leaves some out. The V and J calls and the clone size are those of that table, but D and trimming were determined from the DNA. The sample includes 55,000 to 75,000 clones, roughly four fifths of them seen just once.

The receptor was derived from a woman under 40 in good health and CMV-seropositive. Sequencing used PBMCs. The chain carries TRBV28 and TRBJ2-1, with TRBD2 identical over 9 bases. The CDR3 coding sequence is TGTGCCAGCAGTCCGCTAGCGGGATCCTACAATGAGCAGTTCTTC. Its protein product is CASSPLAGSYNEQFF.